This T cell receptor beta chain was obtained from a study of cytomegalovirus exposure and HLA in healthy donors. The CDR3 covers 13 residues. The germline CDR1 and CDR2 sequences are SGDLS and YYNGEE. The V and J ends lost 0 bases and 6 bases respectively, with 8 bases between them. Study-level points and caveats: TCR beta chains numbering under 200 were designated cytomegalovirus-associated.

Only a few counts were recorded for this clone. Antigen specificity is unknown. The PCR ran on 60 Vbeta and 13 Jbeta primers. Measured with immunoSEQ multiplex PCR; TCRdb has only the in-frame clones, and not every one. The sample includes approximately 150,000 clones, 77% of them seen just once. The chain combines TRBV9 with TRBJ2-3; D gene uncertain. The sequence was obtained from a male donor in good health and CMV-seropositive. Specimen: PBMCs. In DNA, the CDR3 is TGTGCCAGCAGCGTAGCTATGGTGGATACGCAGTATTTT. Translated, it gives CASSVAMVDTQYF.